The text below deals with one TCR beta chain. The target antigen is unknown. They built TCR cDNA with 5'RACE template switching, a step that put in a universal primer site and UMIs. TCRdb reprocessed the 5' RACE reads with MiXCR, giving one entry per CDR3 protein. The data show under 550,000 distinct CDR3 sequences, with about a fifth seen just once and roughly a sixth held by the top ten. These data belong to a study of T cells after yellow fever vaccination. Study details: Those fractions that held only low numbers of cells were prepared using the SMART-Seq v4 Ultra Low Input RNA kit.

Study-level findings and limits: Abundant clonotypes from the bulk population could have been carried over as contaminants into FACS-sorted repertoires. After the booster, 96% of CD4 and approximately 90% of CD8 primary-response clones were re-detected.

Germline lookup yields CDR1 LGHNA and CDR2 YSLEER. The ends were cut back, 3 bases at V and 2 bases at J, with 19 bases in the middle. This CDR3 contains 17 residues. The receptor was isolated from a man younger than 35 who received the YFV17D yellow fever vaccine. V gene TRBV4-3 combines with J gene TRBJ1-1; D is perhaps TRBD1 (5 bases). The material was PBMCs, obtained 21 days after the first yellow fever vaccination. In nucleotides, the CDR3 is TGCGCCAGCAGCCAGGGAATAGTCCGGGGGATAAACACTGAAGCTTTCTTT. The encoded protein is CASSQGIVRGINTEAFF.